Below are 19 T cell receptor beta chains sequenced from a single sample in a study of CD8 T cells in ankylosing spondylitis. Via MiXCR, TCRdb re-called the 5' RACE reads, giving one row per CDR3 protein. The sample holds 150,000 to 200,000 distinct CDR3 sequences, around a tenth seen once. Sequencing input: blood, either unsorted or a sorted T cell fraction (not recorded which). The receptors come from a female donor with ankylosing spondylitis or in good health (not recorded which).

This clonotype was seen only a few times. This chain uses TRBV5-5 with TRBJ2-7, with D perhaps TRBD2 (5 bases). The length of the CDR3 is 14 residues. The V gene lost 1 base and the J gene lost 6 bases, with 14 bases spanning the gap. Germline V gene lookup returns CDR1 SGHKS and CDR2 YYEKEE (reference sequence). The CDR3 coding sequence is TGTGCCAGCAGCTTGATGGGGAGTACAGCCGAGCAGTACTTC. Translated: CASSLMGSTAEQYF.

This clonotype was counted many times. The chain combines TRBV7-8 with TRBJ2-2, with D possibly being TRBD2 (6 bases). CDR1 SGHVS and CDR2 FQNEAQ come from the germline V gene. Between the trimmed V and J ends, which lost 1 base and 7 bases, there was a span of 10 bases. The CDR3 is made up of 14 amino acids. CDR3 amino acids: CASSLVEGFGELFF. The CDR3 coding sequence is TGTGCCAGCAGCTTAGTGGAGGGGTTCGGGGAGCTGTTTTTT.

This chain uses TRBV6-1 with TRBJ2-5, with D perhaps TRBD2 (6 bases). V lost 7 bases to trimming and J lost 2 bases, with 20 bases between them. The CDR3 sequence is 16 residues long. Germline V gives CDR1 MNHNS, CDR2 SASEGT. The CDR3 DNA is TGTGCCAGCAACGGGCGGGGAGCGGGTGAGCAAGAGACCCAGTACTTC. Translating gives CASNGRGAGEQETQYF.

The rearrangement joins TRBV14 to TRBJ2-7; 10 bases align to TRBD1. The J segment lost 2 bases and the V segment lost 1 base, leaving 5 bases of the junction unmatched. The CDR3 has 16 residues. Germline CDR1 SGHDN, CDR2 FVKESK. In DNA form, the CDR3 reads TGTGCCAGCAGCCAAGGAAGGGACAGGGGAACCTACGAGCAGTACTTC. It encodes CASSQGRDRGTYEQYF. Together with reference TRBV14 and TRBJ2-7, the CDR3 gives the full variable domain: EAGVTQFPSHSVIEKGQTVTLRCDPISGHDNLYWYRRVMGKEIKFLLHFVKESKQDESGMPNNRFLAERTGGTYSTLKVQPAELEDSGVYFCASSQGRDRGTYEQYFGPGTRLTVT.

This chain joins TRBV15 and TRBJ2-3; 11 positions match TRBD2. The germline V gene encodes CDR1 LNHNV and CDR2 YYDKDF (reference sequence). With 1 base clipped from V and 6 bases from J, the junction kept 6 bases outside the gene matches. This CDR3 region has 16 residues. The CDR3 protein is CATSRGSGRAKDTQYF. In nucleotides, the CDR3 is TGTGCCACCAGCAGAGGTAGCGGGAGGGCCAAGGATACGCAGTATTTT.

This clonotype was seen many times. This CDR3 is CAISESGGEQYF. The CDR3 nucleotides read TGTGCCATCAGTGAGTCCGGCGGCGAGCAGTACTTC. The chain links TRBV10-3 to TRBJ2-7; D is ambiguous. Trimming removed 0 bases at V and 6 bases at J, with 6 bases between. This CDR3 comprises 12 residues. Looked up from germline, CDR1 is ENHRY and CDR2 is SYGVKD.

This clonotype appeared many times. For the CDR3, the DNA is TGTGCCAGCAGTATACCGGGACCGAACACAAATGAAGCTTTCTTT. Translation: CASSIPGPNTNEAFF. The rearrangement joins TRBV12-3 or TRBV12-4 to TRBJ1-1, with a tentative D call TRBD1 (5 bases). The CDR3 consists of 15 residues. V was pared by 5 bases and J by 7 bases, with 20 bases between.

This clonotype was seen ten or more times. This chain connects TRBV4-2 to TRBJ1-1, with a possible D match to TRBD1 (5 bases). CDR1 and CDR2 (germline): LGHNA, YNFKEQ. The CDR3 is made up of 18 amino acids. V was trimmed by 0 bases and J by 4 bases, leaving 21 bases between them. CDR3 loop: CASSQDWGSGLSPTEAFF. Written as DNA, the CDR3 is TGTGCCAGCAGCCAAGATTGGGGTTCGGGGCTCTCACCCACTGAAGCTTTCTTT.

This clonotype appeared a few times. The V gene is TRBV30, the J gene TRBJ2-7; D gene unclear. Germline V gene sequence: CDR1 GTSNPN, CDR2 SVGIG (reference sequence). The V gene lost 2 bases and the J gene lost 7 bases, with 9 bases spanning the gap. The CDR3 is made up of 11 amino acids. CDR3 nucleotides: TGTGCCTGGAGTAATGGACGGGAGCAGTACTTC. As protein: CAWSNGREQYF. Full variable domain (remainder filled in from reference TRBV30 and TRBJ2-7): SQTIHQWPATLVQPVGSPLSLECTVEGTSNPNLYWYRQAAGRGLQLLFYSVGIGQISSEVPQNLSASRPQDRQFILSSKKLLLSDSGFYLCAWSNGREQYFGPGTRLTVT.

This clonotype was observed at least ten times. V gene TRBV29-1 combines with J gene TRBJ1-5; D perhaps matches TRBD1 (5 bases). This CDR3 spans 12 amino acids. CDR1 is SQVTM, CDR2 ANQGSEA, per germline. V dropped 4 bases and J dropped 7 bases, with 11 bases sitting between them. This CDR3 is CSVGEQAQPQHF. Here the CDR3 DNA reads TGCAGCGTTGGCGAACAGGCCCAGCCCCAGCATTTT.

This clonotype was counted only a few times. The chain combines TRBV20-1 with TRBJ2-3, with D hard to call. Germline V CDR1 and CDR2: DFQATT, SNEGSKA (reference sequence). Trimming pared 0 bases from V and 1 base from J, leaving 11 bases between. This CDR3 contains 15 residues. The CDR3 nucleotides read TGCAGTGCTAGAGATCAGCTGGCCGGCACAGATACGCAGTATTTT. The encoded protein is CSARDQLAGTDTQYF.

The genes are TRBV19 and TRBJ2-1; 9 positions match TRBD2. This CDR3 has 15 amino acids. Germline trimming cut 5 bases from V and 4 bases from J; bases unmatched to any gene: 6. Germline lookup yields CDR1 LNHDA and CDR2 SQIVND (reference sequence). CDR3 bases: TGTGCCAGTAGTCCACCGGGACTAGCATACAATGAGCAGTTCTTC. Its protein product is CASSPPGLAYNEQFF.

In this sample, this clonotype turned up a few times. The chain has TRBV4-2 and TRBJ1-1; D remains unclear. The CDR3 is 15 amino acids. V was trimmed by 0 bases and J by 2 bases, leaving 10 bases between them. Germline V CDR1 and CDR2: LGHNA, YNFKEQ. The CDR3 loop is CASSQDGTDNTEAFF. CDR3 in DNA: TGTGCCAGCAGCCAAGATGGAACGGACAACACTGAAGCTTTCTTT.

This clonotype has a count of ten or more. The V gene is TRBV7-2, the J gene TRBJ2-3, with TRBD1 as a possible D gene (6 bases). Germline V gene data show CDR1 as SGHTA and CDR2 as FQGNSA. This CDR3 is built from 17 residues. V was trimmed by 0 bases and J by 1 base, leaving 14 bases between them. Here the CDR3 reads CASSLAPGASGTDTQYF. CDR3 DNA sequence: TGTGCCAGCAGCTTAGCCCCAGGGGCTAGTGGCACAGATACGCAGTATTTT. The full variable domain, rest sourced from reference TRBV7-2 and TRBJ2-3, is GAGVSQSPSNKVTEKGKDVELRCDPISGHTALYWYRQSLGQGLEFLIYFQGNSAPDKSGLPSDRFSAERTGGSVSTLTIQRTQQEDSAVYLCASSLAPGASGTDTQYFGPGTRLTVL.

This sequence joins TRBV25-1 and TRBJ2-1, with 9 bases matching TRBD2. Germline-derived CDR1 and CDR2 are MGHDK and SYGVNS. V was clipped by 4 bases and J by 4 bases; unmatched bases: 5. The CDR3 consists of 15 residues. The CDR3 loop reads CASSAPSGAYNEQFF. CDR3 in DNA: TGTGCCAGCAGTGCCCCTAGCGGGGCGTACAATGAGCAGTTCTTC.

This clonotype was seen more than once but under ten times. This chain joins TRBV9 and TRBJ1-1; TRBD1 is a possible D gene (5 bases). Per germline, CDR1 SGDLS and CDR2 YYNGEE. Trimming pared 0 bases from V and 4 bases from J, leaving 10 bases between. The CDR3 is made up of 14 amino acids. CDR3 amino acids: CASSVAWGTTEAFF. Here the CDR3 DNA reads TGTGCCAGCAGCGTAGCTTGGGGGACCACTGAAGCTTTCTTT.

This clonotype was picked up many times. The V gene is TRBV5-6, the J gene TRBJ1-5; D unresolved. Per the germline V gene, CDR1 is SGHDT and CDR2 is YYEEEE. The CDR3 covers 12 residues. V was shortened by 4 bases and J by 5 bases, with 7 bases between the two germline ends. The CDR3 loop is CASSNPYQPQHF. In DNA, the CDR3 is TGTGCCAGCAGCAACCCTTATCAGCCCCAGCATTTT.

There are many counts of this clonotype. The chain couples TRBV11-2 to TRBJ2-2, with D possibly TRBD2 on 5 matching bases. CDR1 SGHAT and CDR2 FQNNGV come from the germline V gene. The V end lost 11 bases, the J end lost 5 bases, and 18 bases lay between the germline ends. The CDR3 is 14 amino acids. The CDR3 DNA reads TGTGCCCAACCTTACGAGTCGGGGACCGGGGAGCTGTTTTTT. This translates into CAQPYESGTGELFF.

There are many counts of this clonotype. The rearrangement joins TRBV20-1 to TRBJ1-2; D ambiguous. Germline V gene data show CDR1 as DFQATT and CDR2 as SNEGSKA (reference sequence). CDR3 size: 13 residues. V gave up 1 base and J gave up 6 bases, with 12 bases separating them. This chain's CDR3 is CSARGVASNGYTF. CDR3 bases: TGCAGTGCTAGAGGAGTGGCCTCAAATGGCTACACCTTC.